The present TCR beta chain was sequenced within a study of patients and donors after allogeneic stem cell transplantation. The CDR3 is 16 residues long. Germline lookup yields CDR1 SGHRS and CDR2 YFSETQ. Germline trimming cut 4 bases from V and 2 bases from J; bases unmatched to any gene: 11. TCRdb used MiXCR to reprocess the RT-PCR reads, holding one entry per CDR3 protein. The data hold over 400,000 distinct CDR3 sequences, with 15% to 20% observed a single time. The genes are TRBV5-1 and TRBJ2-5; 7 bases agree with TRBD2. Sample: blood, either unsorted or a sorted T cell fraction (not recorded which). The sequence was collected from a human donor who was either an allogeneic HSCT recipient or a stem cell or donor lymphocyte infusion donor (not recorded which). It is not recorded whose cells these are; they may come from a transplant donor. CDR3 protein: CASSPGSSGLQETQYF. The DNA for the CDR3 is TGCGCCAGCAGCCCTGGGTCTAGCGGTCTTCAAGAGACCCAGTACTTC. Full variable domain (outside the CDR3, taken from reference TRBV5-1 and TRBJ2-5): KAGVTQTPRYLIKTRGQQVTLSCSPISGHRSVSWYQQTPGQGLQFLFEYFSETQRNKGNFPGRFSGRQFSNSRSEMNVSTLELGDSALYLCASSPGSSGLQETQYFGPGTRLLVL.